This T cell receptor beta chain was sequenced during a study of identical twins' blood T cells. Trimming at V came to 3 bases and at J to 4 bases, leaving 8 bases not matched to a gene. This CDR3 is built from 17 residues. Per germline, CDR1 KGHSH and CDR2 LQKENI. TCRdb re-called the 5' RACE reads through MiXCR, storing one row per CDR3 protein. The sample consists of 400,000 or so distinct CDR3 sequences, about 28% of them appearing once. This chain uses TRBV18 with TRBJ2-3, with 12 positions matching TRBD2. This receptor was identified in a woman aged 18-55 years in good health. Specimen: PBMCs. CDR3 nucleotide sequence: TGTGCCAGCTCACCCCAGACTAGCGGGAGTCGGGCAGATACGCAGTATTTT. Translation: CASSPQTSGSRADTQYF.